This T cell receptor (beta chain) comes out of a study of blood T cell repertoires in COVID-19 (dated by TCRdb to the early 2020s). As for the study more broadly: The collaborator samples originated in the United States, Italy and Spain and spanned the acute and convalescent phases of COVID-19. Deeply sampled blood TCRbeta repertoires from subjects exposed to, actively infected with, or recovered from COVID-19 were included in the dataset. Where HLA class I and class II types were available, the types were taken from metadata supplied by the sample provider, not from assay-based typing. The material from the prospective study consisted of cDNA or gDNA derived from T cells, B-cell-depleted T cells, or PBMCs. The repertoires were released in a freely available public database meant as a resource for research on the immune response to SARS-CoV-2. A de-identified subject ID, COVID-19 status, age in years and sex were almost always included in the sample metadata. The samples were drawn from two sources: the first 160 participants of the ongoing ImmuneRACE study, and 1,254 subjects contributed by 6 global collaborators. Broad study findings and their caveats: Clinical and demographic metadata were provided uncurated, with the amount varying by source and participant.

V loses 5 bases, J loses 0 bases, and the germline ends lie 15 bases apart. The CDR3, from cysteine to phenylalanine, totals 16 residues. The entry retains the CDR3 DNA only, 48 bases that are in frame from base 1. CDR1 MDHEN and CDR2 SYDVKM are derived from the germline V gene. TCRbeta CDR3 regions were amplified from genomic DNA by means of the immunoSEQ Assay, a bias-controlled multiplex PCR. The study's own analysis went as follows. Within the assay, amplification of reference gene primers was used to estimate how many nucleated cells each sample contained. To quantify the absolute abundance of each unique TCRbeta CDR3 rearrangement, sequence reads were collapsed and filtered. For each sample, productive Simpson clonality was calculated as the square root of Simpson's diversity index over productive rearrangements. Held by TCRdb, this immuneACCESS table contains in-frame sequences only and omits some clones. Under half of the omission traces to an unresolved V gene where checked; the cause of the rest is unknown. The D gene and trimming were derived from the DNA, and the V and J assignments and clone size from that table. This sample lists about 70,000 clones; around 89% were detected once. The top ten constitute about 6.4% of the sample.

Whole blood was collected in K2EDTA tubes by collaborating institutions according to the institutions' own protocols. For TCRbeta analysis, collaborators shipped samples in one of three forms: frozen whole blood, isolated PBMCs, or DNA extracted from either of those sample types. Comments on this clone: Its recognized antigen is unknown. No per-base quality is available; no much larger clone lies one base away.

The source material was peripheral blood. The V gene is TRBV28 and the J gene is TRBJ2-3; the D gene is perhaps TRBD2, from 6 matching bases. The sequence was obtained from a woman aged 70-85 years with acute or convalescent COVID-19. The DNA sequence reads TGTGCCAGCAGTCTTTATCGGGACTCTAGCACAGATACGCAGTATTTT. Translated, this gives CASSLYRDSSTDTQYF.